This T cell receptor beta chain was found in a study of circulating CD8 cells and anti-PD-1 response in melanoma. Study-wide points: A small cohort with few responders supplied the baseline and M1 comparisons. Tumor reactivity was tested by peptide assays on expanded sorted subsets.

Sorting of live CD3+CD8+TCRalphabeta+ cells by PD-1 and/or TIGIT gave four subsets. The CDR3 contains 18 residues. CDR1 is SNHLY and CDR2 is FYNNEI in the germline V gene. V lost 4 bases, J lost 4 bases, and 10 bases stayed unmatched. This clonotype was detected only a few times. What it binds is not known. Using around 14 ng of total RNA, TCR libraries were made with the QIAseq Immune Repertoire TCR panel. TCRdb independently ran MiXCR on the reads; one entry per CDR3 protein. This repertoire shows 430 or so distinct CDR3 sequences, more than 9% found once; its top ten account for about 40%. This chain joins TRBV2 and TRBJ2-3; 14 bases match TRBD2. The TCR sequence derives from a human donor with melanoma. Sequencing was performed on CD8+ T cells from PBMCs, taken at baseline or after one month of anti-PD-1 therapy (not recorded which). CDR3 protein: CASSVFGTSGSWADTQYF. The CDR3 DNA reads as TGTGCCAGCAGTGTATTCGGGACTAGCGGGAGCTGGGCAGATACGCAGTATTTT.